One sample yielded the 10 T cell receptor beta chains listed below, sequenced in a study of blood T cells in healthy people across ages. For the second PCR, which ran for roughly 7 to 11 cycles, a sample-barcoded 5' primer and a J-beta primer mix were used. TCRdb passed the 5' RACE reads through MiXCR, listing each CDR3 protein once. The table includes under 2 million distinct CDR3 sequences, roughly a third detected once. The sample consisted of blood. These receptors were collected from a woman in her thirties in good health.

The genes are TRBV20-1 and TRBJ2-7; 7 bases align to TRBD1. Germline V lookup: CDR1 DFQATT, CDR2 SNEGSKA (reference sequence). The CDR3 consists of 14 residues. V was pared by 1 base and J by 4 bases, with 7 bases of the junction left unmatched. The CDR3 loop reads CSARVTGPGYEQYF. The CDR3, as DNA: TGCAGTGCTAGAGTGACAGGGCCAGGTTACGAGCAGTACTTC.

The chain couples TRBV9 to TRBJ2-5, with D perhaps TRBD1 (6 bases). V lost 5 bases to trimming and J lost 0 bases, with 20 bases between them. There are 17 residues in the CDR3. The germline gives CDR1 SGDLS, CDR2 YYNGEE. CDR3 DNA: TGTGCCAGCAGTCGTCCCGGTGGACAGCAGAACCAAGAGACCCAGTACTTC. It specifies CASSRPGGQQNQETQYF.

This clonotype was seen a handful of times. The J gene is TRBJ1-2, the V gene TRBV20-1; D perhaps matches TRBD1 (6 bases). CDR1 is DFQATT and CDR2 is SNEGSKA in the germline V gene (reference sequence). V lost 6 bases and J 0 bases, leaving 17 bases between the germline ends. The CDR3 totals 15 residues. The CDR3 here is CSAARDTLPNYGYTF. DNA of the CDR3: TGCAGTGCAGCCCGGGACACCTTACCTAACTATGGCTACACCTTC.

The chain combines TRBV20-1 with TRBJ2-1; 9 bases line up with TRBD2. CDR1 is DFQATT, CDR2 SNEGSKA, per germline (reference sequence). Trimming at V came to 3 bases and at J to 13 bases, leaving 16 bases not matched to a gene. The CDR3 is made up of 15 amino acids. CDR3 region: CSARGSGGPKETQFF. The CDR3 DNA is TGCAGTGCTAGGGGTAGCGGGGGCCCAAAAGAGACCCAGTTCTTC.

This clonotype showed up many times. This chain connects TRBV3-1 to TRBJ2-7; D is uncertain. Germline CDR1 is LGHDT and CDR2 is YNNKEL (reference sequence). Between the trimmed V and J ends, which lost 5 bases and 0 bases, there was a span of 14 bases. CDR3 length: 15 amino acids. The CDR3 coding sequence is TGTGCCAGCAGCTGGGGTCTAGGTTTCTCCTACGAGCAGTACTTC. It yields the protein CASSWGLGFSYEQYF.

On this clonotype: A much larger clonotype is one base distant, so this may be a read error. In nucleotides, the CDR3 is TGCAGCGTTGGTGGGGCTACCCTAGCGGGGGTTTACAATGAGCAGTACTTC. Protein sequence: CSVGGATLAGVYNEQYF. The J gene is TRBJ2-5, the V gene TRBV29-1; the match to TRBD2 covers 10 bases. CDR1 and CDR2 from the germline V gene are SQVTM and ANQGSEA. Unmatched junction bases numbered 22, after V lost 4 bases and J lost 11 bases. CDR3 length: 17 amino acids.

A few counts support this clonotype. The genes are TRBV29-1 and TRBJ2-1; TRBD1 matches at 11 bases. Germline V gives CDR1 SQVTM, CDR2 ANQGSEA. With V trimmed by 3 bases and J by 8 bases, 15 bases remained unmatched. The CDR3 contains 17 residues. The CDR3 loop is CSVDPLDGQGAADEQFF. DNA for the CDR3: TGCAGCGTTGACCCCCTCGATGGACAGGGGGCTGCGGATGAGCAGTTCTTC.

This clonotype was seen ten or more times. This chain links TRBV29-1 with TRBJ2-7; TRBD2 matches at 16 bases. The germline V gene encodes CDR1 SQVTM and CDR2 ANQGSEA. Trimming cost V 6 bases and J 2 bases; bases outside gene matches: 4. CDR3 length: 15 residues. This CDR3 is CSVTGTSGGAYEQYF. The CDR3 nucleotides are TGCAGCGTCACAGGGACTAGCGGGGGGGCCTACGAGCAGTACTTC.

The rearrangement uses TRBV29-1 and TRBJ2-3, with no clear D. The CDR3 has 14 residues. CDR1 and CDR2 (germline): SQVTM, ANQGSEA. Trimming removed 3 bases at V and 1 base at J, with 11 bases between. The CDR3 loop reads CSVDQPQGTDTQYF. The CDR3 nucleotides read TGCAGCGTTGACCAGCCTCAGGGCACAGATACGCAGTATTTT.

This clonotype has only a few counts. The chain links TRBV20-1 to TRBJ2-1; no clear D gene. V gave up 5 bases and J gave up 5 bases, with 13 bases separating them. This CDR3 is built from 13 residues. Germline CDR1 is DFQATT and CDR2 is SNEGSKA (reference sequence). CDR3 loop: CSAQYQVNNEQFF. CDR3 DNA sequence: TGCAGTGCTCAATACCAGGTGAACAATGAGCAGTTCTTC.